These T cell receptor beta chains were read from a single sample in a study of T cell changes during pregnancy in multiple sclerosis. Method: immunoSEQ multiplex PCR; TCRdb's copy keeps in-frame clones and lacks some. The table records fewer than 80,000 clones, 90% to 95% of them present only once. The sample here was CD4+ T cells from peripheral blood mononuclear cells, taken after pregnancy. These receptors came from a female donor with multiple sclerosis, enrolled in a pregnancy study. Both conserved end residues are part of each CDR3. D genes are given only for firm matches. Rows give clone size only sometimes, using once, few, many, or a class for an expanded clone.

V: TRBV28
size: -
D: TRBD1
J: TRBJ2-7
DNA: TGTGCCAGTTTCCGGGACAGACCCTACGAGCAGTACTTC
CDR3: CASFRDRPYEQYF

V: TRBV10-3
size: few
D: TRBD1
J: TRBJ1-1
DNA: TGTGCCATCATTTCCGGGACAGCGAACACTGAAGCTTTCTTT
CDR3: CAIISGTANTEAFF

V: TRBV6-1
size: -
D: TRBD1
J: TRBJ2-2
DNA: TGTGCCAGCAGCCAGGACAGGGCCACCGGGGAGCTGTTTTTT
CDR3: CASSQDRATGELFF

V: TRBV19
size: -
D: -
J: TRBJ2-6
DNA: TGTGCCAGTGATAGTGTATCTGGGGCCAACGTCCTGACTTTC
CDR3: CASDSVSGANVLTF

V: TRBV28
size: -
D: TRBD1
J: TRBJ2-7
DNA: TGTGCCAGCAGTCACGGGACAGGAGAACCCTACGAGCAGTACTTC
CDR3: CASSHGTGEPYEQYF

V: TRBV7-8
size: -
D: -
J: TRBJ2-7
DNA: TGTGCCAGCAGCTTAGGCATGCTCTACTACGAGCAGTACTTC
CDR3: CASSLGMLYYEQYF

V: TRBV27
size: -
D: TRBD1
J: TRBJ2-7
DNA: TGTGCCAGCAGTCCCGGGGCAGGGGGTAACTACGAGCAGTACTTC
CDR3: CASSPGAGGNYEQYF

V: TRBV29-1
size: -
D: -
J: TRBJ1-4
DNA: TGCAGCGCCAGGGACAAGGCGGAAAAACTGTTTTTT
CDR3: CSARDKAEKLFF

V: TRBV6-5
size: -
D: TRBD1
J: TRBJ1-1
DNA: TGTGCCAGCAATTACGGACAGGTGAACACTGAAGCTTTCTTT
CDR3: CASNYGQVNTEAFF

V: TRBV5-6
size: -
D: -
J: TRBJ2-2
DNA: TGTGCCAGCAGCTTACTAGGACCGAACACCGGGGAGCTGTTTTTT
CDR3: CASSLLGPNTGELFF

V: TRBV5-4
size: -
D: TRBD1
J: TRBJ2-7
DNA: TGTGCCAGCAGCCTAAAGGGGGCGTATGGCGAGCAGTACTTC
CDR3: CASSLKGAYGEQYF

V: TRBV6-5
size: -
D: -
J: TRBJ2-3
DNA: TGTGCCAGCAGTTACAGAGCTAGCACAGATACGCAGTATTTT
CDR3: CASSYRASTDTQYF

V: TRBV5-6
size: -
D: -
J: TRBJ2-3
DNA: TGTGCCAGCAGCGAGACGCTAGCAACCACAGATACGCAGTATTTT
CDR3: CASSETLATTDTQYF

V: TRBV14
size: -
D: TRBD2
J: TRBJ2-2
DNA: TGTGCCAGCAGCCGAGGACTAGCGGGAGCTCACCGGGAGCTGTTTTTT
CDR3: CASSRGLAGAHRELFF

V: TRBV7-2
size: -
D: TRBD2
J: TRBJ2-2
DNA: TGTGCCAGCAGTCATACTAGCGGGAGGGACACCGGGGAGCTGTTTTTT
CDR3: CASSHTSGRDTGELFF

V: TRBV7-9
size: -
D: TRBD2
J: TRBJ2-7
DNA: TGTGCCAGCAGCCCAGGGTCCCTAGCGGGAGCCCATTACGAGCAGTACTTC
CDR3: CASSPGSLAGAHYEQYF

V: TRBV14
size: -
D: TRBD2
J: TRBJ2-3
DNA: TGTGCCAGCAGCCAAGTCGGTGGGACTAGCGGGAGAGAGGAGACAGATACGCAGTATTTT
CDR3: CASSQVGGTSGREETDTQYF

V: TRBV11-2
size: -
D: -
J: TRBJ1-3
DNA: TGTGCCAGCAGCTTCCAGGGAGGATCTGGAAACACCATATATTTT
CDR3: CASSFQGGSGNTIYF

V: TRBV28
size: -
D: TRBD2
J: TRBJ2-3
DNA: TGTGCCAGCAGAACTAGCGGGAGTTCAGATACGCAGTATTTT
CDR3: CASRTSGSSDTQYF

V: TRBV11-3
size: -
D: TRBD2
J: TRBJ2-3
DNA: TGTGCCAGCAGCTCACTAGCGGGAGAGACAGATACGCAGTATTTT
CDR3: CASSSLAGETDTQYF

V: TRBV4-1
size: -
D: TRBD1
J: TRBJ1-5
DNA: TGCGCCAGCAGCCAGGATGACAGGGGAGGGCAGCCCCAGCATTTT
CDR3: CASSQDDRGGQPQHF

V: TRBV5-6
size: -
D: TRBD1
J: TRBJ1-1
DNA: TGTGCCAGCAGCTTGGCCGGACAGGGGGCGAGGGCTTTCTTT
CDR3: CASSLAGQGARAFF

V: TRBV19
size: -
D: TRBD1
J: TRBJ2-1
DNA: TGTGCCAGTAGTGCATACCGGGACAGGCAGTTCTTC
CDR3: CASSAYRDRQFF